The rows below give T cell receptor beta chains drawn from one sample of a study of blood T cell repertoires in COVID-19. The data were produced by immunoSEQ multiplex PCR, yet TCRdb's version contains in-frame clones alone and is incomplete. Of fewer than 400,000 clones listed, roughly nine tenths are singletons. What was sequenced was PBMCs or T cells enriched from blood (not recorded which). These receptors were obtained from a woman aged 30 to 39 who had been exposed to COVID-19. CDR3s include the opening cysteine and the closing phenylalanine or tryptophan. A D gene is named only where the DNA matches it firmly. Only some rows state a clone size, as once, few, many or a class for expanded clones.

d_gene: TRBD1; abundance: -; v_gene: TRBV6-5; j_gene: TRBJ1-4; CDR3aa: CASMNRGNEKLFF; CDR3nt: TGTGCCAGCATGAACAGGGGGAATGAAAAACTGTTTTTT
d_gene: -; abundance: -; v_gene: TRBV27; j_gene: TRBJ1-3; CDR3aa: CASSLVFPSSGNTIYF; CDR3nt: TGTGCCAGCAGTTTAGTTTTTCCGAGCTCTGGAAACACCATATATTTT
d_gene: -; abundance: -; v_gene: TRBV7-2; j_gene: TRBJ2-1; CDR3aa: CASSLGPTGQYNEQFF; CDR3nt: TGTGCCAGCAGCTTAGGACCCACCGGACAATACAATGAGCAGTTCTTC
d_gene: TRBD1; abundance: -; v_gene: TRBV7-6; j_gene: TRBJ1-4; CDR3aa: CASSPRTGGLFF; CDR3nt: TGTGCCAGCAGCCCACGGACAGGGGGACTGTTTTTT
d_gene: -; abundance: -; v_gene: TRBV11-2; j_gene: TRBJ2-3; CDR3aa: CASSLRARTQYF; CDR3nt: TGTGCCAGCAGCTTACGTGCGCGTACGCAGTATTTT
d_gene: -; abundance: -; v_gene: TRBV4-3; j_gene: TRBJ1-4; CDR3aa: CASSQDRGEKLFF; CDR3nt: TGCGCCAGCAGCCAAGATCGAGGAGAAAAACTGTTTTTT
d_gene: TRBD2; abundance: -; v_gene: TRBV7-6; j_gene: TRBJ2-7; CDR3aa: CASSNGRGGSSYEQYF; CDR3nt: TGTGCCAGCAGCAACGGTCGCGGGGGAAGCTCCTACGAGCAGTACTTC
d_gene: TRBD1; abundance: -; v_gene: TRBV27; j_gene: TRBJ1-3; CDR3aa: CASSRRGPGNTIYF; CDR3nt: TGTGCCAGCAGTCGCAGGGGGCCCGGAAACACCATATATTTT
d_gene: -; abundance: -; v_gene: TRBV6-5; j_gene: TRBJ2-1; CDR3aa: CASSNRGRGSNEQFF; CDR3nt: TGTGCCAGCAGCAACCGGGGTCGGGGGAGCAATGAGCAGTTCTTC
d_gene: TRBD1; abundance: -; v_gene: TRBV12-5; j_gene: TRBJ1-1; CDR3aa: CASGLVGTGLTEAFF; CDR3nt: TGTGCTAGTGGTTTGGTCGGGACAGGACTAACTGAAGCTTTCTTT
d_gene: -; abundance: -; v_gene: TRBV5-1; j_gene: TRBJ1-2; CDR3aa: CASSPSIGYTF; CDR3nt: TGCGCCAGCAGCCCCTCTATCGGCTACACCTTC
d_gene: -; abundance: once; v_gene: TRBV19; j_gene: TRBJ1-1; CDR3aa: CASSILGHWNTEAFF; CDR3nt: TGTGCCAGTAGTATATTGGGACATTGGAACACTGAAGCTTTCTTT
d_gene: -; abundance: -; v_gene: TRBV5-4; j_gene: TRBJ2-7; CDR3aa: CASSLDRVAEQYF; CDR3nt: TGTGCCAGCAGCTTGGACAGGGTTGCCGAGCAGTACTTC
d_gene: -; abundance: -; v_gene: TRBV12-3/TRBV12-4; j_gene: TRBJ2-7; CDR3aa: CASRTGFYEQYF; CDR3nt: TGTGCCAGCAGGACAGGTTTCTACGAGCAGTACTTC
d_gene: -; abundance: -; v_gene: TRBV27; j_gene: TRBJ1-2; CDR3aa: CASSFAGWNGYTF; CDR3nt: TGTGCCAGCAGTTTTGCAGGGTGGAATGGCTACACCTTC
d_gene: TRBD2; abundance: -; v_gene: TRBV5-1; j_gene: TRBJ2-1; CDR3aa: CASSLEPGGLNEQFF; CDR3nt: TGCGCCAGCAGCTTGGAACCGGGGGGGCTCAATGAGCAGTTCTTC
d_gene: -; abundance: once; v_gene: TRBV29-1; j_gene: TRBJ2-7; CDR3aa: CSVVRQYSYEQYF; CDR3nt: TGCAGCGTTGTACGTCAGTACTCCTACGAGCAGTACTTC
d_gene: TRBD1; abundance: -; v_gene: TRBV5-6; j_gene: TRBJ1-6; CDR3aa: CASSLTGGDSPLHF; CDR3nt: TGTGCCAGCAGCTTGACAGGGGGGGATTCACCCCTCCACTTT
d_gene: TRBD2; abundance: -; v_gene: TRBV29-1; j_gene: TRBJ2-1; CDR3aa: CSSGEYGGEQFF; CDR3nt: TGCAGTAGCGGGGAATACGGTGGTGAGCAGTTCTTC
d_gene: TRBD1; abundance: -; v_gene: TRBV19; j_gene: TRBJ2-1; CDR3aa: CASKPFSGQGRGNEQFF; CDR3nt: TGTGCCAGTAAACCCTTTTCCGGACAGGGAAGAGGCAATGAGCAGTTCTTC
d_gene: -; abundance: -; v_gene: TRBV5-6; j_gene: TRBJ1-4; CDR3aa: CASSFSTEGEKLFF; CDR3nt: TGTGCCAGCAGCTTTAGTACCGAGGGTGAAAAACTGTTTTTT
d_gene: TRBD1; abundance: -; v_gene: TRBV7-9; j_gene: TRBJ1-2; CDR3aa: CASSSADRGSYGYTF; CDR3nt: TGTGCCAGCAGCTCGGCGGACAGGGGGTCCTATGGCTACACCTTC
d_gene: TRBD1; abundance: -; v_gene: TRBV19; j_gene: TRBJ2-7; CDR3aa: CAGGNGTAYEQYF; CDR3nt: TGTGCCGGGGGAAACGGGACAGCTTACGAGCAGTACTTC
d_gene: -; abundance: -; v_gene: TRBV6-2/TRBV6-3; j_gene: TRBJ2-7; CDR3aa: CASSYPLRSSSYEQYF; CDR3nt: TGTGCCAGCAGTTACCCCCTGCGTTCGAGCTCCTACGAGCAGTACTTC
d_gene: TRBD1; abundance: -; v_gene: TRBV29-1; j_gene: TRBJ1-2; CDR3aa: CSVDGTDSYDYTF; CDR3nt: TGCAGCGTTGATGGGACAGACAGCTATGACTACACCTTC
d_gene: -; abundance: -; v_gene: TRBV2; j_gene: TRBJ2-2; CDR3aa: CASTDRNTGELFF; CDR3nt: TGTGCCAGCACCGACAGGAACACCGGGGAGCTGTTTTTT
d_gene: -; abundance: -; v_gene: TRBV5-1; j_gene: TRBJ1-2; CDR3aa: CASSSERRGDWGYTF; CDR3nt: TGCGCCAGCAGCTCCGAACGCAGGGGAGATTGGGGCTACACCTTC
d_gene: -; abundance: -; v_gene: TRBV6-2/TRBV6-3; j_gene: TRBJ2-7; CDR3aa: CASSYPNSYEQYF; CDR3nt: TGTGCCAGCAGTTACCCCAACTCCTACGAGCAGTACTTC
d_gene: -; abundance: once; v_gene: TRBV7-5; j_gene: TRBJ2-3; CDR3aa: CARSQRTDSSTDTQYF; CDR3nt: TGTGCCAGAAGCCAAAGGACGGACTCTAGCACAGATACGCAGTATTTT
d_gene: -; abundance: -; v_gene: TRBV12-3/TRBV12-4; j_gene: TRBJ2-1; CDR3aa: CASSSQRGGEQFF; CDR3nt: TGTGCCAGCAGTTCCCAGCGAGGCGGTGAGCAGTTCTTC
d_gene: -; abundance: once; v_gene: TRBV6-4; j_gene: TRBJ2-2; CDR3aa: CASSRVANTGELFF; CDR3nt: TGTGCCAGCAGTAGAGTAGCGAACACCGGGGAGCTGTTTTTT
d_gene: -; abundance: -; v_gene: TRBV19; j_gene: TRBJ1-5; CDR3aa: CASSIFRGFYSNQPQHF; CDR3nt: TGTGCCAGTAGTATTTTTCGGGGGTTTTATAGCAATCAGCCCCAGCATTTT
d_gene: TRBD1; abundance: -; v_gene: TRBV7-9; j_gene: TRBJ2-7; CDR3aa: CASSLGTGPYEQYF; CDR3nt: TGTGCCAGCAGCTTAGGGACAGGACCCTACGAGCAGTACTTC
d_gene: -; abundance: -; v_gene: TRBV15; j_gene: TRBJ2-5; CDR3aa: CATSRGGTQETQYF; CDR3nt: TGTGCCACCAGCAGAGGAGGGACACAAGAGACCCAGTACTTC
d_gene: -; abundance: -; v_gene: TRBV2; j_gene: TRBJ1-1; CDR3aa: CASSNRDTEAFF; CDR3nt: TGTGCCAGCAGTAACAGGGACACTGAAGCTTTCTTT
d_gene: -; abundance: -; v_gene: TRBV2; j_gene: TRBJ1-1; CDR3aa: CASRTEMNTEAFF; CDR3nt: TGTGCCAGCAGGACAGAGATGAACACTGAAGCTTTCTTT
d_gene: -; abundance: -; v_gene: TRBV7-3; j_gene: TRBJ2-2; CDR3aa: CASSLTQGELFF; CDR3nt: TGTGCCAGCAGCTTAACGCAGGGGGAGCTGTTTTTT
d_gene: TRBD1; abundance: once; v_gene: TRBV7-9; j_gene: TRBJ1-2; CDR3aa: CASRPTGYGYTF; CDR3nt: TGTGCCAGCAGGCCGACAGGGTATGGCTACACCTTC
d_gene: -; abundance: once; v_gene: TRBV11-1; j_gene: TRBJ2-3; CDR3aa: CASSQLEDTQYF; CDR3nt: TGTGCCAGCAGCCAACTAGAAGATACGCAGTATTTT
d_gene: TRBD1; abundance: -; v_gene: TRBV15; j_gene: TRBJ2-2; CDR3aa: CATSRDVGTGTTGELFF; CDR3nt: TGTGCCACCAGCAGAGATGTCGGGACAGGGACCACCGGGGAGCTGTTTTTT
d_gene: TRBD1; abundance: -; v_gene: TRBV27; j_gene: TRBJ1-2; CDR3aa: CASSYRDSRLYGYTF; CDR3nt: TGTGCCAGCAGTTACCGGGACAGCCGTCTCTATGGCTACACCTTC
d_gene: TRBD1; abundance: -; v_gene: TRBV4-1; j_gene: TRBJ1-1; CDR3aa: CASSLTGGTEAFF; CDR3nt: TGCGCCAGCAGCCTAACAGGGGGAACTGAAGCTTTCTTT
d_gene: -; abundance: -; v_gene: TRBV4-1; j_gene: TRBJ1-1; CDR3aa: CASSQVGGMDTEAFF; CDR3nt: TGCGCCAGCAGCCAAGTGGGGGGAATGGACACTGAAGCTTTCTTT
d_gene: -; abundance: -; v_gene: TRBV5-4; j_gene: TRBJ2-5; CDR3aa: CASSFAGETQYF; CDR3nt: TGTGCCAGCAGCTTCGCGGGGGAGACCCAGTACTTC
d_gene: TRBD2; abundance: -; v_gene: TRBV9; j_gene: TRBJ2-3; CDR3aa: CASSVGSGGTDTQYF; CDR3nt: TGTGCCAGCAGCGTAGGTAGCGGGGGCACAGATACGCAGTATTTT
d_gene: TRBD2; abundance: once; v_gene: TRBV5-1; j_gene: TRBJ2-5; CDR3aa: CASSFGTSGQETQYF; CDR3nt: TGCGCCAGCAGCTTTGGGACTAGCGGCCAAGAGACCCAGTACTTC
d_gene: -; abundance: -; v_gene: TRBV2; j_gene: TRBJ1-1; CDR3aa: CASSRQNTEAFF; CDR3nt: TGTGCCAGCAGCAGACAGAACACTGAAGCTTTCTTT
d_gene: TRBD2; abundance: -; v_gene: TRBV18; j_gene: TRBJ2-5; CDR3aa: CASSPMNRTSGGQETQYF; CDR3nt: TGTGCCAGCTCACCAATGAATCGGACTAGCGGGGGACAAGAGACCCAGTACTTC
d_gene: TRBD2; abundance: -; v_gene: TRBV7-3; j_gene: TRBJ2-1; CDR3aa: CASSLAGGDDEQFF; CDR3nt: TGTGCCAGCTCCCTAGCGGGGGGGGACGATGAGCAGTTCTTC
d_gene: -; abundance: -; v_gene: TRBV11-2; j_gene: TRBJ1-6; CDR3aa: CASSLVGSPLHF; CDR3nt: TGTGCCAGCAGCTTAGTCGGTTCACCCCTCCACTTT
d_gene: -; abundance: -; v_gene: TRBV20-1; j_gene: TRBJ1-1; CDR3aa: CSASQGMRAFF; CDR3nt: TGCAGTGCTAGTCAGGGGATGAGGGCTTTCTTT
d_gene: TRBD2; abundance: -; v_gene: TRBV19; j_gene: TRBJ2-3; CDR3aa: CASSSSGGDTDTQYF; CDR3nt: TGTGCCAGTAGCAGTAGCGGGGGGGACACAGATACGCAGTATTTT
d_gene: -; abundance: -; v_gene: TRBV12-5; j_gene: TRBJ1-4; CDR3aa: CASGLDYDNEKLFF; CDR3nt: TGTGCTAGTGGTTTAGACTACGACAATGAAAAACTGTTTTTT
d_gene: -; abundance: -; v_gene: TRBV4-2; j_gene: TRBJ2-1; CDR3aa: CASSQERAAYNEQFF; CDR3nt: TGTGCCAGCAGCCAAGAGAGGGCGGCCTACAATGAGCAGTTCTTC
d_gene: -; abundance: -; v_gene: TRBV27; j_gene: TRBJ1-1; CDR3aa: CASSFLGTRDLNTEAFF; CDR3nt: TGTGCCAGCAGTTTTCTAGGGACTCGGGACTTGAACACTGAAGCTTTCTTT
d_gene: TRBD2; abundance: few; v_gene: TRBV5-1; j_gene: TRBJ2-4; CDR3aa: CASSLVSSGAQNIQYF; CDR3nt: TGCGCCAGCAGCTTGGTGTCTAGCGGGGCGCAAAACATTCAGTACTTC
d_gene: -; abundance: -; v_gene: TRBV19; j_gene: TRBJ1-5; CDR3aa: CASSSNPDREYQPQHF; CDR3nt: TGTGCCAGTAGCTCCAATCCGGACAGAGAGTATCAGCCCCAGCATTTT
d_gene: -; abundance: -; v_gene: TRBV10-3; j_gene: TRBJ2-3; CDR3aa: CAISSSTDTQYF; CDR3nt: TGTGCCATCAGTTCTAGCACAGATACGCAGTATTTT
d_gene: -; abundance: -; v_gene: TRBV3-1/TRBV3-2; j_gene: TRBJ2-4; CDR3aa: CASTSPAKNIQYF; CDR3nt: TGTGCCAGCACCTCCCCGGCCAAAAACATTCAGTACTTC